This T cell receptor (beta chain) stems from a study of cytomegalovirus exposure and HLA in healthy donors. Germline V gene lookup returns CDR1 MNHNS and CDR2 SASEGT. The CDR3 sequence is 14 residues long. V lost 6 bases and J lost 0, with 11 bases in between. For this clone: The antigen remains unidentified.

13 Jbeta primers and 60 Vbeta primers were used for the PCR. Clones were read by immunoSEQ multiplex PCR, and TCRdb kept only the in-frame ones, dropping some. The sample holds around 140,000 clones. Points from the study as a whole: Excluded were some V segments that proved indistinguishable, including TRBV6-2 and TRBV6-3. About 87% or about 30% of the time was how often most TCR beta V segments were productive, according to an earlier analysis. It was taken for granted in presence/absence analyses that sequencing depth across donors was roughly uniform.

Material for sequencing was PBMCs. This receptor was identified in a woman aged 40 to 55 in good health and CMV-seronegative. The chain couples TRBV6-1 to TRBJ1-1, with D possibly TRBD1 on 5 matching bases. The CDR3 spells CASRGLSMNTEAFF. The CDR3 DNA reads TGTGCCAGCAGGGGACTGTCCATGAACACTGAAGCTTTCTTT.